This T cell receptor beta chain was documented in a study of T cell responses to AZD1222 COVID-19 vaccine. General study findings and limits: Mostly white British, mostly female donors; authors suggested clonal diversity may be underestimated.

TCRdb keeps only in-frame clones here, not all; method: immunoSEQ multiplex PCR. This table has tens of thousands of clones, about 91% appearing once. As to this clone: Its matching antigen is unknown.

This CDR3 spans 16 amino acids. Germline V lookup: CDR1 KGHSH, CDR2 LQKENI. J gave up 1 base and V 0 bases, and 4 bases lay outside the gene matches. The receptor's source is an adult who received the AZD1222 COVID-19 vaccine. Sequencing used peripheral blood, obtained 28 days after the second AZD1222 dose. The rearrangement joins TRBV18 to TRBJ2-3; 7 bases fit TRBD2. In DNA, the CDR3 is TGTGCCAGCTCACCACCGGGAGGGCCCGGCACAGATACGCAGTATTTT. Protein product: CASSPPGGPGTDTQYF.